Following are 8 T cell receptor beta chains from one sample sequenced in a study of T-cell reconstitution after alpha-beta-depleted transplantation in children. The library targeted TCRbeta and was prepared with unique molecular identifiers. Using its own MiXCR run on the PCR reads, TCRdb lists one record per CDR3 protein. This table holds hundreds of thousands of distinct CDR3 sequences, roughly 17% found once. The sample consisted of PBMCs, mostly from graft donor cells, taken 360 days after TCRalphabeta/CD19-depleted stem cell transplant. The receptors come from a male patient aged 2-15 years who had a stem cell transplant for acute lymphoblastic leukemia, so the T cells may come from the graft donor.

The CDR3 bases are TGCGCCAGCAGCCAAGATGACGGCTATTCCATCACAGATACGCAGTATTTT. Its protein is CASSQDDGYSITDTQYF. The chain is built from TRBV4-3 and TRBJ2-3; D is ambiguous. Germline V gives CDR1 LGHNA, CDR2 YSLEER. The CDR3 sequence is 17 residues long. V was cut by 0 bases and J by 2 bases, with 15 bases left in between.

This clonotype came up a few times. The chain employs TRBV15 and TRBJ1-5, with D unclear. Germline CDR1 reads LNHNV; CDR2 reads YYDKDF (reference sequence). Trimming shortened V by 1 base and J by 4 bases, and 5 bases separated the two germline ends. The CDR3 is 13 residues long. The CDR3, as DNA: TGTGCCACCAGCAGAGGGAGAAATCAGCCCCAGCATTTT. Translated: CATSRGRNQPQHF. Full variable domain (rest looked up from reference TRBV15 and TRBJ1-5): DAMVIQNPRYQVTQFGKPVTLSCSQTLNHNVMYWYQQKSSQAPKLLFHYYDKDFNNEADTPDNFQSRRPNTSFCFLDIRSPGLGDTAMYLCATSRGRNQPQHFGDGTRLSIL.

This clonotype was counted ten times or more. The chain has TRBV27 and TRBJ2-7; D is uncertain. The CDR3 consists of 16 residues. CDR1 MNHEY and CDR2 SMNVEV come from the germline V gene (reference sequence). V lost 1 base and J lost 6, with 19 bases in between. This CDR3 is CASSLFPDPLPVEQYF. The CDR3 DNA sequence: TGTGCCAGCAGTTTATTTCCAGATCCTTTACCAGTCGAGCAGTACTTC.

This chain joins TRBV12-3 or TRBV12-4 and TRBJ2-7; the D gene is possibly TRBD1 (6 bases). Trimming took off 0 bases at V and 2 bases at J, with 17 bases between the two ends. CDR3 length equals 17 residues. The CDR3 sequence: CASSLAQGKGRPYEQYF. For the CDR3, the DNA is TGTGCCAGCAGTTTAGCTCAGGGGAAAGGACGGCCCTACGAGCAGTACTTC.

In this sample, this clonotype turned up a few times. J is TRBJ2-2 and V is TRBV5-1; D not certain. Deletions cut 8 bases from V and 6 bases from J, with 14 bases between. Looked up from germline, CDR1 is SGHRS and CDR2 is YFSETQ. The CDR3 runs to 13 residues. CDR3 amino acids: CASQVGNAGELFF. CDR3 coding DNA: TGCGCCAGTCAAGTGGGCAATGCCGGGGAGCTGTTTTTT.

This clonotype was detected only a few times. The genes are TRBV20-1 and TRBJ2-7; 8 bases are shared with TRBD1. Trimming removed 6 bases from V and 2 bases from J; junction bases left unmatched: 12. Germline CDR1 reads DFQATT; CDR2 reads SNEGSKA (reference sequence). This CDR3 is 15 amino acids long. Here the CDR3 DNA reads TGCAGTGCAGCCAGGACAGGGATTTCGACCTACGAGCAGTACTTC. It translates to CSAARTGISTYEQYF.

The sample holds many counts of this clonotype. The chain is built from TRBV20-1 and TRBJ2-1, with 9 bases matching TRBD1. This CDR3 has 15 amino acids. V lost 6 bases and J lost 0; bases outside the gene matches: 6. Per germline, CDR1 DFQATT and CDR2 SNEGSKA (reference sequence). CDR3 region: CSAGDRVSSYNEQFF. DNA of the CDR3: TGCAGTGCCGGGGACAGGGTGAGCTCCTACAATGAGCAGTTCTTC.

The V gene is TRBV29-1, the J gene TRBJ2-1, with 11 bases aligning to TRBD1. Germline V gene sequence: CDR1 SQVTM, CDR2 ANQGSEA. Trimming took 2 bases from V and 6 from J; bases not matched to a gene: 6. This CDR3 comprises 15 residues. The CDR3 region is CSVETVGTGGNEQFF. CDR3 sequence (DNA): TGCAGCGTTGAAACCGTGGGGACAGGGGGCAATGAGCAGTTCTTC.